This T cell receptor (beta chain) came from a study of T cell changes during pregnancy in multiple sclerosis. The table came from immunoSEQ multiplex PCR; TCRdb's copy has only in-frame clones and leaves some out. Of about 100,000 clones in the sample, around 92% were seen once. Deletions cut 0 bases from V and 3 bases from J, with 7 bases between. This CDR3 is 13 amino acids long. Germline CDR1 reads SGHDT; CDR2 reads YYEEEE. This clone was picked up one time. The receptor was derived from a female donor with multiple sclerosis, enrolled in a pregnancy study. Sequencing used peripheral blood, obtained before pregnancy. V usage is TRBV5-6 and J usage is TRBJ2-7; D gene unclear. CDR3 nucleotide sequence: TGTGCCAGCAGCTTGGTCGCGGACTACGAGCAGTACTTC. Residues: CASSLVADYEQYF.